The clone carrying this T cell receptor beta chain was picked up a small number of times. The target antigen is unknown. Repertoires were generated with immunoSEQ multiplex PCR, while TCRdb's copy carries only in-frame clones and drops some. The sample lists about 470,000 clones; more than 75% were seen once. This CDR3 is 16 amino acids long. Germline CDR1 SGHRS, CDR2 YFSETQ. V was clipped by 4 bases and J by 0 bases; unmatched bases: 5. This sample was taken from a study of shared clonotypes between healthy human individuals. General observations from the study: The represented genetic and exposure-history diversity was limited by the small number of donors.

This TCR derives from a woman in her 40s in good health. Some clones in this sample may be carry-over from other donors' samples. The V call is TRBV5-1, the J call TRBJ2-2; TRBD2 agrees at 8 bases. Sequencing used PBMCs. The CDR3 loop is CASSTSGRANTGELFF. The CDR3 coding sequence is TGCGCCAGCAGCACTAGCGGCCGTGCGAACACCGGGGAGCTGTTTTTT.